This T cell receptor (beta chain) derives from a study of blood T cell repertoires in COVID-19. The CDR3 extends over 14 amino acids. Germline V lookup: CDR1 GTSNPN, CDR2 SVGIG (reference sequence). Trimming shortened V by 4 bases and J by 4 bases, and 14 bases separated the two germline ends. Sequenced by immunoSEQ multiplex PCR; TCRdb stores in-frame clones only, minus some. Of about 280,000 clones in the sample, roughly 90% are singletons; the top ten hold 9% to 9.5%. The sequence derives from a young man with active or convalescent COVID-19. The chain is built from TRBV30 and TRBJ2-1, with D perhaps TRBD1 (6 bases). Sequencing was carried out using peripheral blood. CDR3 nucleotide sequence: TGTGCCTGGATTCTCCGACAGGTATACAATGAGCAGTTCTTC. This gives the protein CAWILRQVYNEQFF.